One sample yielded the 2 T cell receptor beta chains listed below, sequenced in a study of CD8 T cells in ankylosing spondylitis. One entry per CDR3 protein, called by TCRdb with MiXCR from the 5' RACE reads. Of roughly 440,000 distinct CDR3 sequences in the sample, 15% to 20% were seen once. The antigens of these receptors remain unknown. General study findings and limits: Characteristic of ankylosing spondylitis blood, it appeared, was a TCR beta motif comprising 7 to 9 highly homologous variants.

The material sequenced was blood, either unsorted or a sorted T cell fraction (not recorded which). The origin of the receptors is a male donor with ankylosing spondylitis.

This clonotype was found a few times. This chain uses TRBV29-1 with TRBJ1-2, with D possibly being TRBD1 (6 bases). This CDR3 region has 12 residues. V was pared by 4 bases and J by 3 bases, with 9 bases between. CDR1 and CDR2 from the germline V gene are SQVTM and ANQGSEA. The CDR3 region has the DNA TGCAGCGTTGTACGGACAGACTATGGCTACACCTTC. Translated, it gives CSVVRTDYGYTF.

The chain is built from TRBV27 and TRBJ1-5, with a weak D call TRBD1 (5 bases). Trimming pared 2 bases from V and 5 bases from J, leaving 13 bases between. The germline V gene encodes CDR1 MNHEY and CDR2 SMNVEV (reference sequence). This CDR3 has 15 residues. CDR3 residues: CASSLQGRGYQPQHF. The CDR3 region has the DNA TGTGCCAGCAGTTTACAGGGTCGGGGTTATCAGCCCCAGCATTTT.